Presented here are 25 T cell receptor beta chains from one specimen sequenced in a study of T cell responses to AZD1222 COVID-19 vaccine. Repertoires were generated with immunoSEQ multiplex PCR, while TCRdb's copy carries only in-frame clones and drops some. This sample carries some 120,000 clones, approximately 92% of them seen once, and the ten largest clones take around 3.8%. The sample in question was peripheral blood, obtained 28 days after the second dose of the MenACWY control vaccine. Source of these receptors: an adult who received the MenACWY meningococcal vaccine as a control.

This clone showed up just a few times. The chain couples TRBV2 to TRBJ1-5; no clear D. Germline V gives CDR1 SNHLY, CDR2 FYNNEI. Trimming shortened V by 9 bases and J by 5 bases, and 14 bases separated the two germline ends. The CDR3 is 13 amino acids. For the CDR3, the DNA is TGTGCCAGTACCCTCAGGTGGGATCAGCCCCAGCATTTT. This sequence encodes CASTLRWDQPQHF. The complete variable domain, with remaining parts taken from reference TRBV2 and TRBJ1-5, reads EPEVTQTPSHQVTQMGQEVILRCVPISNHLYFYWYRQILGQKVEFLVSFYNNEISEKSEIFDDQFSVERPDGSNFTLKIRSTKLEDSAMYFCASTLRWDQPQHFGDGTRLSIL.

The rearrangement uses TRBV19 and TRBJ1-2; TRBD1 aligns across 7 bases. The V segment lost 5 bases and the J segment 8 bases; nucleotides outside the gene matches: 11. CDR3 length: 14 amino acids. Germline V gene sequence: CDR1 LNHDA, CDR2 SQIVND (reference sequence). The CDR3 protein is CASSPPGQPRGYTF. The DNA of the CDR3 is TGTGCCAGTAGTCCACCGGGACAGCCGCGGGGCTACACCTTC.

The J gene is TRBJ2-7, the V gene TRBV27; tentatively, D is TRBD1 (6 bases). Trimming stripped 4 bases from V and 2 bases from J, with 27 bases between. The CDR3 loop spans 19 amino acids. Per germline, CDR1 MNHEY and CDR2 SMNVEV (reference sequence). The CDR3 protein is CASSSEQGGSGSVPYEQYV. The DNA for the CDR3 is TGTGCCAGCAGTTCGGAACAAGGGGGTTCCGGATCTGTGCCCTACGAGCAGTACGTC.

This rearrangement joins TRBV11-3 to TRBJ2-4, with 7 bases fitting TRBD2. The junction had 16 bases not matched to a gene; V was cut back by 5 bases and J by 0 bases. This CDR3 has 19 amino acids. Looked up from germline, CDR1 is SGHNT and CDR2 is YENEEA. The chain's CDR3 is CASSPLGREAVLAKNIQYF. The CDR3 coding sequence is TGTGCCAGCAGCCCCCTGGGACGGGAGGCGGTACTAGCCAAAAACATTCAGTACTTC. The full variable domain, with the rest looked up from reference TRBV11-3 and TRBJ2-4, is EAGVVQSPRYKIIEKKQPVAFWCNPISGHNTLYWYLQNLGQGPELLIRYENEEAVDDSQLPKDRFSAERLKGVDSTLKIQPAELGDSAVYLCASSPLGREAVLAKNIQYFGAGTRLSVL.

V usage is TRBV6-1 and J usage is TRBJ1-3, with TRBD1 as a possible D gene (5 bases). The length of the CDR3 is 17 residues. Germline CDR1 reads MNHNS; CDR2 reads SASEGT. Trimming took off 2 bases at V and 3 bases at J, with 17 bases between the two ends. CDR3 protein: CASSESVTGESGNTIYF. The CDR3 coding sequence is TGTGCCAGCAGTGAATCGGTGACGGGGGAGAGTGGAAACACCATATATTTT.

The chain couples TRBV28 to TRBJ1-4; D call uncertain. The germline CDR1 and CDR2 sequences are MDHEN and SYDVKM. The CDR3 consists of 10 residues. V was pared by 7 bases and J by 11 bases, with 8 bases between. The CDR3, as DNA: TGTGCCAGCACTTTTAAGAAACTGTTTTTT. Protein: CASTFKKLFF.

The chain has TRBV27 and TRBJ2-3; D call uncertain. In germline, CDR1 is MNHEY, CDR2 SMNVEV (reference sequence). The CDR3 sequence is 12 residues long. The V end was cut by 0 bases, the J end by 6 bases, with 4 bases between. CDR3 region: CASSLSGDTQYF. Here the CDR3 DNA reads TGTGCCAGCAGTTTATCCGGGGATACGCAGTATTTT.

The chain uses TRBV15 and TRBJ2-5; 12 positions agree with TRBD2. Germline lookup yields CDR1 LNHNV and CDR2 YYDKDF (reference sequence). V gave up 8 bases and J gave up 4 bases; unmatched junction bases: 8. This CDR3 comprises 15 residues. CDR3 DNA: TGTGCCACCTTCCTAGCGGGAGGGGTGAGAGAGACCCAGTACTTC. Translation gives CATFLAGGVRETQYF.

The chain employs TRBV7-8 and TRBJ1-5; TRBD1 might be the D (5 bases). This CDR3 comprises 14 residues. V was cut by 0 bases and J by 6 bases, with 9 bases left in between. Germline CDR1 reads SGHVS; CDR2 reads FQNEAQ. Here the CDR3 DNA reads TGTGCCAGCAGCTTAGCGGGGGGGAGTCAGCCCCAGCATTTT. Encoded protein: CASSLAGGSQPQHF.

The genes are TRBV6-5 and TRBJ2-3; tentatively, D is TRBD2 (7 bases). Germline V gives CDR1 MNHEY, CDR2 SVGAGI. Between the trimmed V and J ends, which lost 5 bases and 3 bases, there was a span of 15 bases. The CDR3 totals 15 residues. The CDR3 DNA follows: TGTGCCAGCAGTCTATTGGGGGGGCAGACAGATACGCAGTATTTT. Its translation: CASSLLGGQTDTQYF.

The rearrangement joins TRBV10-1 to TRBJ2-3; 7 nucleotides match TRBD1. Germline lookup yields CDR1 WNHNN and CDR2 SYGVQD (reference sequence). V trimming: 7 bases; J trimming: 2 bases; junction bases outside the gene matches: 6. The CDR3 consists of 14 residues. CDR3 residues: CASKGDRLTDTQYF. CDR3 DNA: TGCGCCAGCAAAGGGGACAGACTCACAGATACGCAGTATTTT.

The chain is built from TRBV12-3 or TRBV12-4 and TRBJ1-2; D gene uncertain. The germline V and J ends were trimmed by 4 bases and 1 base, with 4 bases remaining between them. The CDR3 totals 12 residues. In DNA, the CDR3 is TGTGCCAGCAGTTCGAGTAACTATGGCTACACCTTC. Encoded protein: CASSSSNYGYTF.

This chain links TRBV6-2 or TRBV6-3 with TRBJ2-1; D gene uncertain. CDR3 size: 12 residues. V dropped 0 bases and J dropped 8 bases, with 5 bases sitting between them. CDR1 is MNHEY and CDR2 is SVGEGT in the germline V gene. CDR3 coding DNA: TGTGCCAGCAGTTACTCGTGGGATGAGCAGTTCTTC. Translating gives CASSYSWDEQFF.

This chain uses TRBV5-8 with TRBJ1-3; D remains ambiguous. The germline V and J ends were trimmed by 0 bases and 3 bases, with 4 bases remaining between them. The CDR3 covers 13 residues. Germline V CDR1 and CDR2: SGHTS, YDEGEE. The DNA for the CDR3 is TGTGCCAGCAGCTTGGCCGGTGGAAACACCATATATTTT. It encodes CASSLAGGNTIYF.

The chain carries TRBV4-3 and TRBJ2-3; D may match TRBD1 or TRBD2 (6 bases each). Germline V CDR1 and CDR2: LGHNA, YSLEER. V lost 3 bases and J 4 bases, leaving 20 bases between the germline ends. The CDR3 has 17 residues. The CDR3 coding sequence is TGCGCCAGCAGCCAGTCTATGGAGGGGGGTCGCCCAGATACGCAGTATTTT. Translating it yields CASSQSMEGGRPDTQYF.

The V gene is TRBV5-1, the J gene TRBJ2-2; 7 nucleotides agree with TRBD2. CDR3 size: 16 residues. Germline CDR1 SGHRS, CDR2 YFSETQ. V was pared by 1 base and J by 6 bases, with 9 bases of the junction left unmatched. The CDR3 DNA is TGCGCCAGCAGCTTGAAGAGCCAGGGAGGGGCCGGGGAGCTGTTTTTT. The encoded protein is CASSLKSQGGAGELFF.

The chain has TRBV28 and TRBJ1-2; no reliable D call. Germline loops: CDR1 MDHEN, CDR2 SYDVKM. This CDR3 spans 10 amino acids. The V and J ends lost 8 bases and 4 bases respectively, with 5 bases between them. The CDR3 is CASGTYGYTF. CDR3 nucleotides: TGTGCCAGCGGAACCTATGGCTACACCTTC.

The chain has TRBV2 and TRBJ2-1; no reliable D call. Looked up from germline, CDR1 is SNHLY and CDR2 is FYNNEI. The CDR3 runs 13 residues. Between the trimmed V and J ends, which lost 3 bases and 9 bases, there was a span of 12 bases. The CDR3 coding sequence is TGTGCCAGCAGTGAGGGTTTCCGTACTGAGCAGTTCTTC. Translation: CASSEGFRTEQFF.

The V gene is TRBV10-2, the J gene TRBJ1-4; tentatively, D is TRBD1 (6 bases). The CDR3 runs to 16 residues. CDR1 WSHSY and CDR2 SAAADI come from the germline V gene. With 6 bases removed from V and 3 bases from J, the gap between germline ends came to 17 bases. The CDR3 DNA reads TGCGCCAGCAGGGAAGGGGGACGCGCAGCTAATGAAAAACTGTTTTTT. Its protein product is CASREGGRAANEKLFF.

The CDR3 DNA is TGTGCCAGCTGGGGACAGGGTTGGTCCTACGAGCAGTACTTC. Protein sequence: CASWGQGWSYEQYF. This chain joins TRBV6-5 and TRBJ2-7; 9 positions agree with TRBD1. The CDR3 runs 14 residues. The junction had 6 bases not matched to a gene; V was cut back by 8 bases and J by 1 base. Germline V gene lookup returns CDR1 MNHEY and CDR2 SVGAGI.

The chain carries TRBV10-2 and TRBJ2-3, with 10 bases lining up with TRBD2. Germline CDR1 WSHSY, CDR2 SAAADI. The CDR3 totals 19 residues. Trimming took 0 bases from V and 1 from J; bases not matched to a gene: 10. The CDR3 loop reads CASSESIWLAGVGTDTQYF. The DNA of the CDR3 is TGCGCCAGCAGTGAGTCGATTTGGCTAGCGGGAGTGGGCACAGATACGCAGTATTTT.

The chain carries TRBV19 and TRBJ2-5; 7 bases are shared with TRBD2. In germline, CDR1 is LNHDA, CDR2 SQIVND (reference sequence). Trimming at V came to 3 bases and at J to 5 bases, leaving 9 bases not matched to a gene. The CDR3 length is 15 residues. The CDR3 protein is CASSMMASGWETQYF. DNA of the CDR3: TGTGCCAGTAGTATGATGGCTAGCGGTTGGGAGACCCAGTACTTC. The full variable domain, in which reference TRBV19 and TRBJ2-5 provide the parts outside the CDR3, is DGGITQSPKYLFRKEGQNVTLSCEQNLNHDAMYWYRQDPGQGLRLIYYSQIVNDFQKGDIAEGYSVSREKKESFPLTVTSAQKNPTAFYLCASSMMASGWETQYFGPGTRLLVL.

The chain links TRBV6-5 to TRBJ1-3; D is unclear. The CDR3 runs 14 residues. Looked up from germline, CDR1 is MNHEY and CDR2 is SVGAGI. The V and J ends lost 4 bases and 0 bases respectively, with 7 bases between them. The CDR3 sequence: CASSLQTSGNTIYF. The CDR3 bases are TGTGCCAGCAGTTTACAGACCTCTGGAAACACCATATATTTT.

The V and J genes are TRBV2 and TRBJ2-3; perhaps TRBD2 as D (5 bases). Germline lookup yields CDR1 SNHLY and CDR2 FYNNEI. Trimming stripped 4 bases from V and 0 bases from J, with 11 bases between. CDR3 length: 15 amino acids. The CDR3 loop reads CASSVAGLSTDTQYF. The CDR3 bases are TGTGCCAGCAGTGTCGCAGGACTTAGCACAGATACGCAGTATTTT.

The rearrangement uses TRBV7-9 and TRBJ1-4; a possible D gene is TRBD1 (6 bases). CDR1 SEHNR and CDR2 FQNEAQ come from the germline V gene (reference sequence). The CDR3 is 16 residues long. The V gene lost 4 bases and the J gene lost 0 bases, with 12 bases spanning the gap. This chain's CDR3 is CASSSPQGPTNEKLFF. In DNA form, the CDR3 reads TGTGCCAGCAGCTCCCCACAGGGACCAACTAATGAAAAACTGTTTTTT. The full variable domain, its missing parts supplied by reference TRBV7-9 and TRBJ1-4, is DTGVSQNPRHKITKRGQNVTFRCDPISEHNRLYWYRQTLGQGPEFLTYFQNEAQLEKSRLLSDRFSAERPKGSFSTLEIQRTEQGDSAMYLCASSSPQGPTNEKLFFGSGTQLSVL.